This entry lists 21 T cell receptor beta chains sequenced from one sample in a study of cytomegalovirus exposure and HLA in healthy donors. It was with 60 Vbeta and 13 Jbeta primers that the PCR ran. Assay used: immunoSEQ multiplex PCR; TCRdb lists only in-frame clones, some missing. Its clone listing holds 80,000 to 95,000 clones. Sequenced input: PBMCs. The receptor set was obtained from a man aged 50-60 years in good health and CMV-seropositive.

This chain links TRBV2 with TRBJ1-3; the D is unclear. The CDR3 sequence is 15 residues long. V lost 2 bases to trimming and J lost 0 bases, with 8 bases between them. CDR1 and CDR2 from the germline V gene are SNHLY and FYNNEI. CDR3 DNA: TGTGCCAGCAGTGAAACACCGGGCTCTGGAAACACCATATATTTT. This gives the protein CASSETPGSGNTIYF.

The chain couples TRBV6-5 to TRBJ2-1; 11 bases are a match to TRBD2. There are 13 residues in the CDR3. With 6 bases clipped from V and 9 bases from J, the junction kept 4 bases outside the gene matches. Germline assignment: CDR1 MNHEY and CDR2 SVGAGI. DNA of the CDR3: TGTGCCAGCAGAGGACTAGCGGGCCGTGAGCAGTTCTTC. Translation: CASRGLAGREQFF.

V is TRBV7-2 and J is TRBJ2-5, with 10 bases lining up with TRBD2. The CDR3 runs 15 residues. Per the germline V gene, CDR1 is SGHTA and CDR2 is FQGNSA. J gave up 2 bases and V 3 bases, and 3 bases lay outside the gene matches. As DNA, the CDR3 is TGTGCCAGCAGCTTTAATAGCGGGGGGCAAGAGACCCAGTACTTC. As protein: CASSFNSGGQETQYF. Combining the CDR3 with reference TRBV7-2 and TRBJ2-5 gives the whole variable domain GAGVSQSPSNKVTEKGKDVELRCDPISGHTALYWYRQSLGQGLEFLIYFQGNSAPDKSGLPSDRFSAERTGGSVSTLTIQRTQQEDSAVYLCASSFNSGGQETQYFGPGTRLLVL.

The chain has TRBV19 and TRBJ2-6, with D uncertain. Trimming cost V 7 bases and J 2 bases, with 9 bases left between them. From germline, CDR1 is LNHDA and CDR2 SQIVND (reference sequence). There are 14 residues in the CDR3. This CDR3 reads CASTSETGANVLTF. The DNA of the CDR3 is TGTGCCAGTACTTCCGAGACTGGGGCCAACGTCCTGACTTTC.

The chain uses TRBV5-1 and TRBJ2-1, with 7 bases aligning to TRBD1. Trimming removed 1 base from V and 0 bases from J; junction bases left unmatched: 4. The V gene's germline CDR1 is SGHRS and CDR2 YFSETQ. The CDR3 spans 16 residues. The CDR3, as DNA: TGCGCCAGCAGCTTGCCGGGACAGAGCTCCTACAATGAGCAGTTCTTC. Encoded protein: CASSLPGQSSYNEQFF.

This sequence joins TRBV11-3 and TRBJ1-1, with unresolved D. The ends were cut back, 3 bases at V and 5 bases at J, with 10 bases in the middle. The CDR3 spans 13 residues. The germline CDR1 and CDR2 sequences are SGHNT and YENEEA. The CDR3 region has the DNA TGTGCCAGCAGCTTCAGTGGTTTAACTGAAGCTTTCTTT. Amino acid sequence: CASSFSGLTEAFF.

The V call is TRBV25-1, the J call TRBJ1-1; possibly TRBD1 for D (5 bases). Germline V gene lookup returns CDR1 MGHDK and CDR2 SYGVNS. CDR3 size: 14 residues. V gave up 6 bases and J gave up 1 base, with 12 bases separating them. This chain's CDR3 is CASRRDSWNTEAFF. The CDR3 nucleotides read TGTGCCAGCAGACGGGACTCCTGGAACACTGAAGCTTTCTTT.

The CDR3 reads CASSSPGRARTDTQYF. The CDR3 region has the DNA TGCGCCAGCAGCTCCCCGGGCAGGGCTCGCACAGATACGCAGTATTTT. This sequence joins TRBV5-1 and TRBJ2-3; D possibly corresponds to TRBD1 (5 bases). Per germline, CDR1 SGHRS and CDR2 YFSETQ. The CDR3 loop spans 16 amino acids. Trimming shortened V by 3 bases and J by 1 base, and 15 bases separated the two germline ends.

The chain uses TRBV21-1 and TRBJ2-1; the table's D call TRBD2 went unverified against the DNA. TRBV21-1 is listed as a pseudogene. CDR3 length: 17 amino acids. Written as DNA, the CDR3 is TGTGCCAGCAGCGGGTGGCGGGGAGGGAGCGGGAGAGGGGAGCAGTTCTTC. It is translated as CASSGWRGGSGRGEQFF.

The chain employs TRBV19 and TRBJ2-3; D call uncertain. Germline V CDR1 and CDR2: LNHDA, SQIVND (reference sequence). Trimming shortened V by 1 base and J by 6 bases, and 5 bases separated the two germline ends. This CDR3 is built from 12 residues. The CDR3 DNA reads TGTGCCAGTAGTATAGGTGGCGATACGCAGTATTTT. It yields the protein CASSIGGDTQYF.

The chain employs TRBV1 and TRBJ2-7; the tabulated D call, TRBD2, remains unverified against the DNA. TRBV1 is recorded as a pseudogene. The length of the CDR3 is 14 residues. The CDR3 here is CTSFGGLYHYEQYV. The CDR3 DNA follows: TGCACCAGCTTTGGCGGGCTCTACCATTACGAGCAGTACGTC.

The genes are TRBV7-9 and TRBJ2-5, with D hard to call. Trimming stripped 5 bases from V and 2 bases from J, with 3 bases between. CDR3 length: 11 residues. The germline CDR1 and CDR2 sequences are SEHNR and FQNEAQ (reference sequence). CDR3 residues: CASSPQETQYF. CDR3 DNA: TGTGCCAGCAGCCCGCAAGAGACCCAGTACTTC.

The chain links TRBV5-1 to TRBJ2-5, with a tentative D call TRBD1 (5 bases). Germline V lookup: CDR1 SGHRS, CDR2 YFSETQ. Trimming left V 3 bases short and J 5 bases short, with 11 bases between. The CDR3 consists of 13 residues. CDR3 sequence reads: CASSSGFTETQYF. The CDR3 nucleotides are TGCGCCAGCAGCTCAGGGTTTACGGAGACCCAGTACTTC.

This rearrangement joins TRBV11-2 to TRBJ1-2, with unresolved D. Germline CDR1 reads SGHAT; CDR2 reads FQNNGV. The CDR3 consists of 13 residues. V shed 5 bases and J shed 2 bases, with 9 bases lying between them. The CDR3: CASSPDTNYGYTF. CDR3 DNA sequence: TGTGCCAGCAGCCCAGACACAAACTATGGCTACACCTTC. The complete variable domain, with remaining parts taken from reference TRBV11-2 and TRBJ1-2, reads EAGVAQSPRYKIIEKRQSVAFWCNPISGHATLYWYQQILGQGPKLLIQFQNNGVVDDSQLPKDRFSAERLKGVDSTLKIQPAKLEDSAVYLCASSPDTNYGYTFGSGTRLTVV.

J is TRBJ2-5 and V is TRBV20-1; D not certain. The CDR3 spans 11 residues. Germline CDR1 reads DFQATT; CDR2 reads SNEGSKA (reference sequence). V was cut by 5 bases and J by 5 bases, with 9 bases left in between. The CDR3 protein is CSAPEAETQYF. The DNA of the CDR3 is TGCAGTGCTCCCGAGGCGGAGACCCAGTACTTC.

This chain's CDR3 is CASSLAFSPNEQFF. CDR3 nucleotides: TGTGCCAGCAGCTTAGCTTTTAGCCCCAATGAGCAGTTCTTC. V is TRBV11-3 and J is TRBJ2-1; no definite D call. V lost 1 base and J lost 6, with 10 bases in between. Germline CDR1 reads SGHNT; CDR2 reads YENEEA. The CDR3 length is 14 residues.

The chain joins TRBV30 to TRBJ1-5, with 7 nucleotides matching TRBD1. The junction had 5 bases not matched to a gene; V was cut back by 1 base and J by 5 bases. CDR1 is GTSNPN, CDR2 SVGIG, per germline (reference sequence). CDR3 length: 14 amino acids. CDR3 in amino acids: CAWSGPGGDQPQHF. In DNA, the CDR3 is TGTGCCTGGAGTGGCCCAGGGGGAGATCAGCCCCAGCATTTT.

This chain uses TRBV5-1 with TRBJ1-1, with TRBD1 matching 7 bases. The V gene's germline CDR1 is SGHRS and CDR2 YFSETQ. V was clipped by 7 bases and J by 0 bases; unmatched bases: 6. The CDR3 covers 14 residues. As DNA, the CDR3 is TGCGCCAGCGGAAGACAGGGCATGAACACTGAAGCTTTCTTT. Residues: CASGRQGMNTEAFF.

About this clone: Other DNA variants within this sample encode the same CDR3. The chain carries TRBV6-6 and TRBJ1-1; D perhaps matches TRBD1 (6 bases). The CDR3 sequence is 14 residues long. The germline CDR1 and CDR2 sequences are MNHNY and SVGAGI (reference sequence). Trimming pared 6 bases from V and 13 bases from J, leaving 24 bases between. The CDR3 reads CASSPRIGGAFGFF. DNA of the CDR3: TGTGCCAGCAGCCCCCGTATCGGGGGGGCTTTCGGTTTCTTT.

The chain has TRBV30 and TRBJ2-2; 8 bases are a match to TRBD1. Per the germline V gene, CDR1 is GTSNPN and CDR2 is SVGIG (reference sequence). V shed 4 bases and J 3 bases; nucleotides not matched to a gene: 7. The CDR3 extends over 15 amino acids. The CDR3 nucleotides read TGTGCCTGGATAACTGGCAGGGGGCACACCGGGGAGCTGTTTTTT. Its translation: CAWITGRGHTGELFF.

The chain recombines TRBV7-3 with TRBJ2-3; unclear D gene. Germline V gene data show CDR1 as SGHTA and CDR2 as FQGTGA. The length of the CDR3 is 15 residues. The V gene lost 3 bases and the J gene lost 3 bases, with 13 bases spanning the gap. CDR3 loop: CASSFLPSVTDTQYF. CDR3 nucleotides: TGTGCCAGCAGCTTCCTCCCGTCGGTTACAGATACGCAGTATTTT.